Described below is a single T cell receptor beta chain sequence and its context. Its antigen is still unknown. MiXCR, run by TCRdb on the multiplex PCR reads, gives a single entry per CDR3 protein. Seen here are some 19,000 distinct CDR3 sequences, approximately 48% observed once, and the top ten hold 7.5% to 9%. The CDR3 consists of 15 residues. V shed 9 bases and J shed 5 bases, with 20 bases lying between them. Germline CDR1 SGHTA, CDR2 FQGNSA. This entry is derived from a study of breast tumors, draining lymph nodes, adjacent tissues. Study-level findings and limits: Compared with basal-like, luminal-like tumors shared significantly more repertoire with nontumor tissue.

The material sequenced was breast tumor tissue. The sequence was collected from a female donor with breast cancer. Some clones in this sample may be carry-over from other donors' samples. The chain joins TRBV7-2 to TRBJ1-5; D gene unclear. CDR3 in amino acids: CASSHTSGPHQPQHF. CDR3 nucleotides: TGTGCCAGTAGCCACACCTCAGGTCCTCATCAGCCCCAGCATTTT.